This T cell receptor beta chain was sequenced for a study of blood T cell repertoires in COVID-19. Whole-study context: The cDNA or gDNA used as material had been derived from T cells, B-cell-depleted T cells, or PBMCs.

How the authors handled the data: By means of reference gene primer amplification, nucleated cell counts were estimated. Profiling relied on immunoSEQ multiplex PCR, and the TCRdb table lists in-frame clones only, not all of them. V and J calls and clone size are copied from that table; D and trimming were computed from the DNA. The table records tens of thousands of clones, about 80% of them present only once. This CDR3 spans 14 amino acids. Trimming removed 3 bases at V and 4 bases at J, with 10 bases between. Per the germline V gene, CDR1 is SGHRS and CDR2 is YFSETQ. V gene TRBV5-1 combines with J gene TRBJ1-4, with a tentative D call TRBD1 (5 bases). Sequencing used peripheral blood. This TCR came from a human donor in a cohort sampled during active COVID-19. The CDR3: CASSYTGDNEKLFF. The CDR3 nucleotides are TGCGCCAGCAGCTATACAGGAGATAATGAAAAACTGTTTTTT.